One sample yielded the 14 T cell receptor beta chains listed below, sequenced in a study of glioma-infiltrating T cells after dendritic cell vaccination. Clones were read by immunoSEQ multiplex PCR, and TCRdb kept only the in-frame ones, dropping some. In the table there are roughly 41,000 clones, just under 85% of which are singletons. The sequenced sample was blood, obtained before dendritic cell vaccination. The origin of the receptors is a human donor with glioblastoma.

This chain's CDR3 is CASSLFAGTYEQYF. CDR3 in DNA: TGTGCCAGCAGCTTGTTCGCAGGGACCTACGAGCAGTACTTC. V is TRBV7-2 and J is TRBJ2-7; D might be TRBD1 (5 bases). Trimming cost V 3 bases and J 2 bases, with 11 bases left between them. CDR3 length: 14 residues. Germline lookup yields CDR1 SGHTA and CDR2 FQGNSA.

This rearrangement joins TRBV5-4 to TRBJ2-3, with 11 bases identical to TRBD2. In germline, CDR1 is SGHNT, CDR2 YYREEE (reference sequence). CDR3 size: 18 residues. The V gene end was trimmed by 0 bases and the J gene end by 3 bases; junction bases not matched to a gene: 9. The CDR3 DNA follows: TGTGCCAGCAGCTTGGGCGTGGTACTAGCGGGGGTTACAGATACGCAGTATTTT. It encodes CASSLGVVLAGVTDTQYF.

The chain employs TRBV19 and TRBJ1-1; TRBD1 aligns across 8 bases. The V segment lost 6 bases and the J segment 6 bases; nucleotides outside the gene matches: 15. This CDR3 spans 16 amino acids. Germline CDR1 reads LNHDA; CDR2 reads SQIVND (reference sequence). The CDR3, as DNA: TGTGCCAGTAGGGCGACAGGGGTGTGGGAGAGACCTGAAGCTTTCTTT. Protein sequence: CASRATGVWERPEAFF.

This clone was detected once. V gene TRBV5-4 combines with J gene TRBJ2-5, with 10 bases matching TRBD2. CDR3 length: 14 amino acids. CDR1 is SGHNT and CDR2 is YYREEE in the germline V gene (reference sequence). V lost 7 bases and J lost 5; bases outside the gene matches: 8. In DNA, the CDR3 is TGTGCCAGCGGGTTAGCGGGGGGCCGGGAGACCCAGTACTTC. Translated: CASGLAGGRETQYF. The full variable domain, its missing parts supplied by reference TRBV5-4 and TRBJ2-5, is ETGVTQSPTHLIKTRGQQVTLRCSSQSGHNTVSWYQQALGQGPQFIFQYYREEENGRGNFPPRFSGLQFPNYSSELNVNALELDDSALYLCASGLAGGRETQYFGPGTRLLVL.

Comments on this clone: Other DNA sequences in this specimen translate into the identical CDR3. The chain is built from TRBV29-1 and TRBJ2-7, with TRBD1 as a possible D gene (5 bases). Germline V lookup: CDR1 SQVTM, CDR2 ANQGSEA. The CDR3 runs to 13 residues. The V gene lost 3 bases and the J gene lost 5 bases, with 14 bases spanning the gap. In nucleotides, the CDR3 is TGCAGCGTTGAGGCAGGGAATTTCGACGAGCAGTACTTC. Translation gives CSVEAGNFDEQYF.

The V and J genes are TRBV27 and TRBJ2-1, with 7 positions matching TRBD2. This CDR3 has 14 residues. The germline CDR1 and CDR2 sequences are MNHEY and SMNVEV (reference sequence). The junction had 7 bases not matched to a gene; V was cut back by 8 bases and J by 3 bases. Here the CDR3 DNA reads TGTGCCAGCCGACCGGGACTATACTACAATGAGCAGTTCTTC. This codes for CASRPGLYYNEQFF.

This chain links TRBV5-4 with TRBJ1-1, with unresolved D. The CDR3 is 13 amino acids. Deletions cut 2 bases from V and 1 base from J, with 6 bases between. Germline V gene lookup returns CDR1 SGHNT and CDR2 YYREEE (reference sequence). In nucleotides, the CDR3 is TGTGCCAGCAGCTTTGGCAGGAACACTGAAGCTTTCTTT. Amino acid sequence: CASSFGRNTEAFF.

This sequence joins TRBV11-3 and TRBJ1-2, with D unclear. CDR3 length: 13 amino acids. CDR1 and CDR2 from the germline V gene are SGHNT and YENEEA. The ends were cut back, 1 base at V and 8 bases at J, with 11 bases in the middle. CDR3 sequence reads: CASSLGALGGYTF. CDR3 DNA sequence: TGTGCCAGCAGCTTAGGGGCGCTTGGGGGCTACACCTTC.

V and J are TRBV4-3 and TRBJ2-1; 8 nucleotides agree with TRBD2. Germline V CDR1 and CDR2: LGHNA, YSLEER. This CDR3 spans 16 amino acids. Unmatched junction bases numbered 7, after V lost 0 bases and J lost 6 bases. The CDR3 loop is CASSQERGLVGNEQFF. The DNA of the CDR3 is TGCGCCAGCAGCCAAGAAAGGGGACTAGTTGGCAATGAGCAGTTCTTC.

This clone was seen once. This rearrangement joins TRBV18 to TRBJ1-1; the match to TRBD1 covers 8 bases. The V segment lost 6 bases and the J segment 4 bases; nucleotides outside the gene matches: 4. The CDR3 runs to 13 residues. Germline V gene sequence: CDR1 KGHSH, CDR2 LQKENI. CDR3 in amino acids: CASSPTGGTEAFF. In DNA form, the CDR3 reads TGTGCCAGCTCCCCCACAGGGGGCACTGAAGCTTTCTTT.

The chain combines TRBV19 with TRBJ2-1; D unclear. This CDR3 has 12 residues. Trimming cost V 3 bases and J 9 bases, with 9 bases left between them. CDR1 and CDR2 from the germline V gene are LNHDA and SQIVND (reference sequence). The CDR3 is CASSITAIEQFF. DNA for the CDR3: TGTGCCAGTAGTATCACTGCAATTGAGCAGTTCTTC.

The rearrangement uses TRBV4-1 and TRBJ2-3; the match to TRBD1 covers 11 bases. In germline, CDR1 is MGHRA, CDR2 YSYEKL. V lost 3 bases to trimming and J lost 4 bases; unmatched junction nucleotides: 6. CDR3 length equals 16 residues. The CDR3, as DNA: TGCGCCAGCAGCCAGGCCGGGACAGGGGGAGCAGATACGCAGTATTTT. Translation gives CASSQAGTGGADTQYF.

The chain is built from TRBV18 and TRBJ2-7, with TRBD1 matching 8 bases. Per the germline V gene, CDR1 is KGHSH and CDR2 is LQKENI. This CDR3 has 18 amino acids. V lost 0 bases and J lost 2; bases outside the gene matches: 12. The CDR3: CASSPPSGRGTGPYEQYF. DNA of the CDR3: TGTGCCAGCTCACCACCGAGTGGACGGGGGACAGGTCCCTACGAGCAGTACTTC.

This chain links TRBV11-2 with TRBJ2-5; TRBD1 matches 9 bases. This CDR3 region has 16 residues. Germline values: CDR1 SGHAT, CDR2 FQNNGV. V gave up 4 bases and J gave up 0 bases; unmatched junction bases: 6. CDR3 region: CASSWPGQGNQETQYF. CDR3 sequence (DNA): TGTGCCAGCAGCTGGCCGGGACAGGGTAACCAAGAGACCCAGTACTTC.